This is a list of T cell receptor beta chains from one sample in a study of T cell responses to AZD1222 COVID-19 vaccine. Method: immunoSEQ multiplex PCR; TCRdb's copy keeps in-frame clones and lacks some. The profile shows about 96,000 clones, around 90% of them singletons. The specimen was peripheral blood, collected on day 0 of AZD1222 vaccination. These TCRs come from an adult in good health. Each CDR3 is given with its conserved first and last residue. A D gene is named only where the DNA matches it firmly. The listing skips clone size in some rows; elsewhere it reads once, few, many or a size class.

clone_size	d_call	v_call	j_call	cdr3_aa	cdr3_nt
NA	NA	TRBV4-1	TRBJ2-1	CASSQENSRSARPHNEQFF	TGCGCCAGCAGCCAAGAAAATAGTCGGTCGGCCCGGCCACACAATGAGCAGTTCTTC
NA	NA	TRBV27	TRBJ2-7	CASSLTQGEEQYF	TGTGCCAGCAGTTTAACACAGGGTGAGGAGCAGTACTTC
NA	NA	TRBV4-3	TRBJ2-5	CASSQGIPPETQYF	TGCGCCAGCAGCCAAGGGATACCCCCAGAGACCCAGTACTTC
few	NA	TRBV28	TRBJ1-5	CASSTDGTRNQPQHF	TGTGCCAGCAGTACGGACGGGACGCGGAATCAGCCCCAGCATTTT
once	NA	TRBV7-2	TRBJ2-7	CASSLALFPYEQYF	TGTGCCAGCAGCTTAGCGCTCTTCCCCTACGAGCAGTACTTC
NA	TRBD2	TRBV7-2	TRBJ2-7	CASSLPGTSGSYEQYF	TGTGCCAGCAGCTTGCCAGGGACTAGCGGTTCCTACGAGCAGTACTTC
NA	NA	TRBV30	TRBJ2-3	CALPGPSTDTQYF	TGTGCCCTCCCGGGACCCAGCACAGATACGCAGTATTTT
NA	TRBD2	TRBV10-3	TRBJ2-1	CAINEGLAGYNEQFF	TGTGCCATCAATGAGGGACTAGCGGGATACAATGAGCAGTTCTTC
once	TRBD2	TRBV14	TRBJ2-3	CASSQGGLANGADTQYF	TGTGCCAGCAGCCAGGGGGGACTAGCTAACGGAGCAGATACGCAGTATTTT
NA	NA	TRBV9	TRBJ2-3	CASSPQVLADTQYF	TGTGCCAGCAGCCCACAGGTTCTCGCAGATACGCAGTATTTT
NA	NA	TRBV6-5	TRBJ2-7	CASSYRGSSYEQYF	TGTGCCAGCAGTTACCGCGGTAGCTCCTACGAGCAGTACTTC
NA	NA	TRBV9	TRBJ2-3	CASSRDSGIADTQYF	TGTGCCAGCAGTCGGGACTCGGGGATTGCGGATACGCAGTATTTT
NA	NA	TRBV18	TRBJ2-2	CASSPSSPTPGELFF	TGTGCCAGCTCACCATCTTCCCCCACCCCCGGGGAGCTGTTTTTT
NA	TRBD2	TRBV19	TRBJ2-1	CATGWGGSGRNEQFF	TGTGCCACCGGGTGGGGTGGTAGCGGGAGGAATGAGCAGTTCTTC
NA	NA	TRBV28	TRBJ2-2	CASSQYRLNTGELFF	TGTGCCAGCAGCCAATACCGCCTGAACACCGGGGAGCTGTTTTTT
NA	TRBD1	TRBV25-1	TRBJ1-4	CASGTGFQEKLFF	TGTGCCAGCGGGACAGGGTTTCAGGAAAAACTGTTTTTT
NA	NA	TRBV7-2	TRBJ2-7	CASSPPVYEQYF	TGTGCCAGCAGCCCCCCAGTCTACGAGCAGTACTTC
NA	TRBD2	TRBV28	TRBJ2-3	CASSRSGSANTQYF	TGTGCCAGCAGCCGTAGCGGGAGTGCGAATACGCAGTATTTT
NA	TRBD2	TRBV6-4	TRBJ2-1	CASSDKREANEQFF	TGTGCCAGCAGTGATAAGCGGGAGGCCAATGAGCAGTTCTTC
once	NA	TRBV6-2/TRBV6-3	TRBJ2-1	CASSDLGRPSYNEQFF	TGTGCCAGCAGTGACCTAGGGCGACCCTCCTACAATGAGCAGTTCTTC
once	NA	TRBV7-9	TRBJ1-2	CASTPGGGSYGYTF	TGTGCCAGCACCCCGGGGGGGGGCTCCTATGGCTACACCTTC
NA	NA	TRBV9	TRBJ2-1	CASSRASAGEQFF	TGTGCCAGCAGTAGGGCTAGCGCAGGAGAGCAGTTCTTC
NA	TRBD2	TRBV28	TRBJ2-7	CASKVAGLMEQYF	TGTGCCAGCAAGGTAGCGGGGTTGATGGAGCAGTACTTC
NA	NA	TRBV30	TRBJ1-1	CAWSVRRNTEAFF	TGTGCCTGGAGTGTACGGAGGAACACTGAAGCTTTCTTT
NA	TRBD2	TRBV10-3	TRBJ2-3	CAIRTTGTSGRLSTDTQYF	TGTGCCATCAGGACGACAGGGACTAGCGGGAGATTAAGCACAGATACGCAGTATTTT
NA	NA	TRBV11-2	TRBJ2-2	CASSLDRGSRNTGELFF	TGTGCCAGCAGCTTAGATCGAGGTAGCCGGAACACCGGGGAGCTGTTTTTT
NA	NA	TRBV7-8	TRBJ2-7	CASSLSGSGYEQYF	TGTGCCAGCAGCTTATCCGGTTCGGGCTACGAGCAGTACTTC
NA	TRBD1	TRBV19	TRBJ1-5	CASSQGRQGRQPQHF	TGTGCCAGTAGTCAAGGTAGACAGGGTCGACAGCCCCAGCATTTT
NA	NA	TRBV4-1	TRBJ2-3	CASSPGQGGTDTQYF	TGCGCCAGCAGCCCGGGGCAGGGCGGCACAGATACGCAGTATTTT
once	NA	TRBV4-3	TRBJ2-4	CASSRQEENIQYF	TGCGCCAGCAGCCGGCAGGAAGAAAACATTCAGTACTTC
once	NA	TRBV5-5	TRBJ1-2	CASSGSEGYTF	TGTGCCAGCAGCGGTAGTGAGGGCTACACCTTC
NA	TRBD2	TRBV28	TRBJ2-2	CASSLFDGTSGTNTGELFF	TGTGCCAGCAGTTTATTCGACGGGACTAGCGGAACGAACACCGGGGAGCTGTTTTTT
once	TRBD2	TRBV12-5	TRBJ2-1	CASGFGLAGGNEQFF	TGTGCTAGTGGTTTCGGACTAGCGGGAGGAAATGAGCAGTTCTTC
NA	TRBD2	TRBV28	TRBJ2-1	CASTELAGYNEQFF	TGTGCCAGCACAGAATTAGCGGGATACAATGAGCAGTTCTTC
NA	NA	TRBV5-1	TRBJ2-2	CASSWGSGDGTGELFF	TGCGCCAGCAGCTGGGGGTCAGGGGACGGCACCGGGGAGCTGTTTTTT
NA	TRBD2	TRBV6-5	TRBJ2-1	CASSPGTSVGEQFF	TGTGCCAGCAGCCCCGGGACTAGCGTAGGGGAGCAGTTCTTC
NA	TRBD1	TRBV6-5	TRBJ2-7	CASSYSGQGLSEQYF	TGTGCCAGCAGTTACTCGGGACAGGGATTGAGCGAGCAGTACTTC
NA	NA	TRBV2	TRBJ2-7	CASSPSTSYEQYF	TGTGCCAGCAGTCCTTCTACCTCCTACGAGCAGTACTTC
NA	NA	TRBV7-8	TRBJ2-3	CASSLTRPAQGGTQYF	TGTGCCAGCAGCTTAACCCGCCCCGCCCAGGGTGGTACGCAGTATTTT
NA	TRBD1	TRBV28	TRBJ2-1	CASSLPGQASSYNEQFF	TGTGCCAGCAGCCTTCCTGGACAGGCGAGCTCCTACAATGAGCAGTTCTTC
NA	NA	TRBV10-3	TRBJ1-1	CAISEEGSTEAFF	TGTGCCATCAGTGAGGAGGGGTCCACTGAAGCTTTCTTT
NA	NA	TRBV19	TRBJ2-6	CASSIVGGGDGANVLTF	TGTGCCAGTAGTATAGTCGGAGGGGGCGATGGGGCCAACGTCCTGACTTTC
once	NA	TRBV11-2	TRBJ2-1	CASSPPPGGPNIEQFF	TGTGCCAGCAGCCCCCCACCGGGGGGCCCCAACATAGAGCAGTTCTTC